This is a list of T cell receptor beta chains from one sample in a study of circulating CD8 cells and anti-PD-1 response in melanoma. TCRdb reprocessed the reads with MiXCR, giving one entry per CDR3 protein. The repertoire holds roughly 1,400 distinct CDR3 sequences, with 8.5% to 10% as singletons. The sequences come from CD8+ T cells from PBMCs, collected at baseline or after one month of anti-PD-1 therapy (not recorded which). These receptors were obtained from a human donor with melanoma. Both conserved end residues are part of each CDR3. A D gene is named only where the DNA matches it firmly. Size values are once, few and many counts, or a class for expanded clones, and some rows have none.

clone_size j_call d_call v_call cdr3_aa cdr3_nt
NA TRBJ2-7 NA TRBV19 CATSGGNYEQYF TGTGCCACCAGTGGGGGCAACTACGAGCAGTACTTC
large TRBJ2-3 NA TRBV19 CASSPDTDTQYF TGTGCCAGTAGTCCCGACACAGATACGCAGTATTTT
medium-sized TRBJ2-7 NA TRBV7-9 CASSPTNQGVYEQYF TGTGCCAGCAGCCCCACCAACCAGGGTGTCTACGAGCAGTACTTC
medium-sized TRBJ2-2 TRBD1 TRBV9 CASGTAVNTGELFF TGTGCCAGCGGGACAGCTGTCAACACCGGGGAGCTGTTTTTT
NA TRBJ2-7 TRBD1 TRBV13 CASSLESGGYEQYF TGTGCCAGCAGCTTAGAATCAGGGGGCTACGAGCAGTACTTC
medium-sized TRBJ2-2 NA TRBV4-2 CASSQDLLGGELFF TGTGCCAGCAGCCAAGATCTACTCGGCGGGGAGCTGTTTTTT
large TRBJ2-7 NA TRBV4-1 CASSQVNSGFYEQYF TGCGCCAGCAGCCAAGTAAATTCCGGCTTCTACGAGCAGTACTTC
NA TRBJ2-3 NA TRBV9 CASSVGSTDTQYF TGTGCCAGCAGCGTAGGTAGCACAGATACGCAGTATTTT
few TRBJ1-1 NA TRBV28 CASSFGGGAEAFF TGTGCCAGCAGTTTCGGGGGAGGGGCTGAAGCTTTCTTT
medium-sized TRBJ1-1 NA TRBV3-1 CASSQDTPGAAGTEAFF TGTGCCAGCAGCCAAGATACCCCTGGGGCAGCCGGGACTGAAGCTTTCTTT
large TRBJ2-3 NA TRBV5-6 CASSLGLGTWEDTQYF TGTGCCAGCAGCTTAGGGCTTGGGACATGGGAAGATACGCAGTATTTT
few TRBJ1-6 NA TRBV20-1 CSASSSSEGYNSPLHF TGCAGTGCTAGTTCCAGTAGTGAGGGATACAATTCACCCCTCCACTTT
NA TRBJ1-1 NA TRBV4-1 CASSQRLDTEAFF TGCGCCAGCAGCCAGCGTCTGGACACTGAAGCTTTCTTT
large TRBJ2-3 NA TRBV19 CASNLGLLADTQYF TGTGCCAGTAACCTGGGACTTCTAGCAGATACGCAGTATTTT
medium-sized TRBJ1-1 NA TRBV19 CASSRWEDKNTEAFF TGTGCCAGTAGTCGCTGGGAGGACAAGAACACTGAAGCTTTCTTT
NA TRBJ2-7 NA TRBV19 CASSIAGDEQYF TGTGCCAGTAGTATAGCGGGTGACGAGCAGTACTTC
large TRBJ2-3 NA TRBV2 CASSDSHSTDTQYF TGTGCCAGCAGTGATTCCCATAGCACAGATACGCAGTATTTT
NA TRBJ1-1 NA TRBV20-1 CSARQVTEAFF TGCAGTGCTCGACAGGTCACTGAAGCTTTCTTT
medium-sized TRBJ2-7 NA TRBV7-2 CASSSTAPTYEQYF TGTGCCAGCAGCTCTACAGCGCCCACCTACGAGCAGTACTTC
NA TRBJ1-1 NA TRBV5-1 CASSLMGGLNTEAFF TGCGCCAGCAGCTTGATGGGCGGCCTAAACACTGAAGCTTTCTTT
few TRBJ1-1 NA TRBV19 CASREAGNTEAFF TGTGCCAGTAGAGAGGCGGGAAACACTGAAGCTTTCTTT
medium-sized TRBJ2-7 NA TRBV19 CASSTAEWTNNNEQYF TGTGCCAGTAGTACCGCCGAGTGGACTAACAACAACGAGCAGTACTTC
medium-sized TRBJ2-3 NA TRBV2 CASSESQAGTSTDTQYF TGTGCCAGCAGTGAAAGTCAGGCAGGGACATCCACAGATACGCAGTATTTT
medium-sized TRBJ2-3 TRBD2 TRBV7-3 CASSLTSGGPLSADTQYF TGTGCCAGCAGCTTGACTAGCGGGGGGCCACTTTCCGCAGATACGCAGTATTTT
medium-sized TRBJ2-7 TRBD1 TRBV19 CASSLSTGSLDEQYF TGTGCCAGTAGCCTATCGACAGGGAGTCTAGACGAGCAGTACTTC
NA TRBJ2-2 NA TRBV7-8 CASSLVNLGLFF TGTGCCAGCAGCTTAGTTAACTTGGGGCTGTTTTTT
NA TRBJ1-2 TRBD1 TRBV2 CASSEGALRNYGYTF TGTGCCAGCTCCGAGGGGGCCCTTCGGAACTACGGCTACACCTTC
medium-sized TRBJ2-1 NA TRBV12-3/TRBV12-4 CASSLGGGEQFF TGTGCCAGCAGTTTAGGGGGAGGTGAGCAGTTCTTC
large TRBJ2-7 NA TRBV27 CASSLSSWGAYEQYF TGTGCCAGCAGTTTATCGAGCTGGGGGGCCTACGAGCAGTACTTC
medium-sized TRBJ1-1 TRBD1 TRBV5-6 CASSTRDRANTEAFF TGTGCCAGCAGCACGCGGGACAGGGCGAACACTGAAGCTTTCTTT
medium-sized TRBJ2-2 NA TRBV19 CASNTLGTGELFF TGTGCCAGTAATACCCTTGGGACCGGGGAGCTGTTTTTT
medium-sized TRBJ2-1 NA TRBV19 CASRIMGGHNEQFF TGTGCCAGTAGGATCATGGGGGGGCACAATGAGCAGTTCTTC
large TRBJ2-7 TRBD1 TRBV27 CASSLQGQAPYEQYF TGTGCCAGCAGTTTACAGGGACAGGCCCCCTACGAGCAGTACTTC
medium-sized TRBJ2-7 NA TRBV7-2 CASSLAASGSYEQYF TGTGCCAGCAGCTTAGCCGCCAGTGGCTCCTACGAGCAGTACTTC
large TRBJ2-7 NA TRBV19 CASSTRAGWEQYF TGTGCCAGTAGTACCCGCGCGGGGTGGGAGCAGTACTTC
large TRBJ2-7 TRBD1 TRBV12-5 CASGFTGDHEQYF TGTGCTAGTGGTTTTACAGGGGACCACGAGCAGTACTTC
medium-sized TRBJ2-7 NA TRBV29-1 CSVRLESSYEQYF TGCAGCGTTAGACTAGAGAGCTCCTACGAGCAGTACTTC
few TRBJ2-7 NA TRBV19 CASSPQQGPYEQYF TGTGCCAGTAGTCCGCAACAGGGCCCCTACGAGCAGTACTTC
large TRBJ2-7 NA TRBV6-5 CASSYYQDSYEQYF TGTGCCAGCAGTTACTACCAGGACAGCTACGAGCAGTACTTC
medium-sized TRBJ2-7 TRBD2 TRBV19 CASSGGSSYEQYF TGTGCCAGTAGTGGCGGGAGCTCCTACGAGCAGTACTTC
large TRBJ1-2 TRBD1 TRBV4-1 CASSQEGQGDGYTF TGCGCCAGCAGCCAAGAAGGACAGGGCGATGGCTACACCTTC
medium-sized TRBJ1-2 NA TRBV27 CASSFDGGWGYTF TGTGCCAGCAGTTTCGACGGCGGCTGGGGCTACACCTTC
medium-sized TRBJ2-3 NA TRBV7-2 CASSPVGQGDTQYF TGTGCCAGCAGCCCCGTCGGTCAGGGAGATACGCAGTATTTT
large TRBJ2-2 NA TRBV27 CASTPGRGGELFF TGTGCCAGCACCCCAGGGCGGGGCGGGGAGCTGTTTTTT
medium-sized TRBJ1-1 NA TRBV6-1 CASSVSETEAFF TGTGCCAGCAGTGTGTCAGAAACTGAAGCTTTCTTT
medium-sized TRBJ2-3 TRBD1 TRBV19 CASRPGQLRTDTQYF TGTGCCAGCCGACCGGGACAGTTGAGGACAGATACGCAGTATTTT
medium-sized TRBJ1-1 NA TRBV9 CASSVGDPNTEAFF TGTGCCAGCAGCGTGGGGGACCCGAACACTGAAGCTTTCTTT
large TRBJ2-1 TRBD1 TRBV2 CASSAPTGAYNEQFF TGTGCCAGCAGCGCCCCGACAGGGGCCTACAATGAGCAGTTCTTC